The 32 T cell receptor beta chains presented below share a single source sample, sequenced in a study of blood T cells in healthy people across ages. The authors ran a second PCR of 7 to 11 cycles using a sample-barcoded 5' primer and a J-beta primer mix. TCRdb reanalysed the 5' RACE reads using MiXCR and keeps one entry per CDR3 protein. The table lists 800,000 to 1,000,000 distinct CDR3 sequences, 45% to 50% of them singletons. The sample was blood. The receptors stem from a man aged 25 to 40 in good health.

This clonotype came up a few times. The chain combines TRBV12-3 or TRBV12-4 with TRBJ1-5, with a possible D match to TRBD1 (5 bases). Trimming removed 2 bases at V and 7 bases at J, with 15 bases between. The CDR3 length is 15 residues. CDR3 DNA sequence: TGTGCCAGCAGTTTAAGTTTAGGGGCCAGACAGCCCCAGCATTTT. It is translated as CASSLSLGARQPQHF.

The CDR3 is CASSDADRGRTAFF. Written as DNA, the CDR3 is TGTGCCAGCAGTGACGCGGACAGGGGGAGGACAGCTTTCTTT. V is TRBV6-4 and J is TRBJ1-1, with TRBD1 matching 10 bases. Germline lookup yields CDR1 MRHNA and CDR2 SNTAGT. There are 14 residues in the CDR3. V dropped 2 bases and J dropped 10; count of bases not matched to a gene: 7.

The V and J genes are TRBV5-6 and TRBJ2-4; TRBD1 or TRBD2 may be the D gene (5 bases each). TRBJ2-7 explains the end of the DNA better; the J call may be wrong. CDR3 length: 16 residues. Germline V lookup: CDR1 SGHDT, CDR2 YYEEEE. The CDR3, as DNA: TGTGCCAGCAGCGATTACTCCGGGACGAAAACCTACGAGCAGTACTTC. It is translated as CASSDYSGTKTYEQYF.

CDR3 in DNA: TGTGCCAGCAGTTACGTGACAGGGAACTATGGCTACACCTTC. It yields the protein CASSYVTGNYGYTF. The chain is built from TRBV12-3 or TRBV12-4 and TRBJ1-2; 7 bases align to TRBD1. The CDR3 runs to 14 residues. J gave up 2 bases and V 4 bases, and 4 bases lay outside the gene matches.

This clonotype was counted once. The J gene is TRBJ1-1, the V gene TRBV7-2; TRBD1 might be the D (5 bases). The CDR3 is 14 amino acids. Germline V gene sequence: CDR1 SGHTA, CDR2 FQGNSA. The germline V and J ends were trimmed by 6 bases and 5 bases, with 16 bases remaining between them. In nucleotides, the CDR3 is TGTGCCAGCAGTCAGTTGGGGGGAGTTACTGAAGCTTTCTTT. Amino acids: CASSQLGGVTEAFF.

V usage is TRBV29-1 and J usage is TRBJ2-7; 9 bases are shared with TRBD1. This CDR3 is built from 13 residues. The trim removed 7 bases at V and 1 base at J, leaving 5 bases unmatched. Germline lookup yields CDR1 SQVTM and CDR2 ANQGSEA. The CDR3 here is CSGGTGSSYEQYF. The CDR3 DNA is TGCAGCGGAGGGACAGGGAGTTCCTACGAGCAGTACTTC.

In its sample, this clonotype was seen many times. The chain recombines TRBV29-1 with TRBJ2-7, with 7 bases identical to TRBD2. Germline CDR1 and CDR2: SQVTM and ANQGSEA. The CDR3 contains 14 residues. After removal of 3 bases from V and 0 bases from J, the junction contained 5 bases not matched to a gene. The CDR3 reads CSVDVAGLSYEQYF. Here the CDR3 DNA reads TGCAGCGTTGACGTAGCGGGTCTCTCCTACGAGCAGTACTTC.

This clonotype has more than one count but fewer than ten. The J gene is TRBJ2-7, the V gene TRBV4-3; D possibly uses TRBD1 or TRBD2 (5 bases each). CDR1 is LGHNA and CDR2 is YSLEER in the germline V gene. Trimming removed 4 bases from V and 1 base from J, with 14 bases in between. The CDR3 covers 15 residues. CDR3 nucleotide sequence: TGCGCCAGCAGCCGGGGGACGGGGCTTTCCTACGAGCAGTACTTC. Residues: CASSRGTGLSYEQYF.

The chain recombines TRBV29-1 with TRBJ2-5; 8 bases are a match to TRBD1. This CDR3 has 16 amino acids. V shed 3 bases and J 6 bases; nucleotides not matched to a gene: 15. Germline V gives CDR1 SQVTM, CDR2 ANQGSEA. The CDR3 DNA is TGCAGCGTTGAGGGCGGGGATGACAGGGGCGGAAAGACCCAGTACTTC. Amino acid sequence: CSVEGGDDRGGKTQYF.

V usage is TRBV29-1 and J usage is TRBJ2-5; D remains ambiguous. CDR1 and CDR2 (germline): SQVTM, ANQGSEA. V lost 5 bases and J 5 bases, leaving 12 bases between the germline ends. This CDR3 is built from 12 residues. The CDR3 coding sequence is TGCAGCGTTTCAACCTCGAGGGAGACCCAGTACTTC. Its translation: CSVSTSRETQYF.

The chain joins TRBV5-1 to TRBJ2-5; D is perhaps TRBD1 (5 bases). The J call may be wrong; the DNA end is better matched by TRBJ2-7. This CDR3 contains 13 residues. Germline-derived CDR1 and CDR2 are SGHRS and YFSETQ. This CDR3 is CASSFVGQGEQYF. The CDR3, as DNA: TGCGCCAGCAGCTTTGTAGGGCAGGGCGAGCAGTACTTC.

In DNA form, the CDR3 reads TGTGCCAGCTCACCCCCGACAGGGAACAATGAGCAGTTCTTC. Amino acid sequence: CASSPPTGNNEQFF. The V gene is TRBV18, the J gene TRBJ2-1; 7 bases match TRBD1. The CDR3 runs to 14 residues. Germline CDR1 and CDR2: KGHSH and LQKENI. The V gene end was trimmed by 3 bases and the J gene end by 5 bases; junction bases not matched to a gene: 4.

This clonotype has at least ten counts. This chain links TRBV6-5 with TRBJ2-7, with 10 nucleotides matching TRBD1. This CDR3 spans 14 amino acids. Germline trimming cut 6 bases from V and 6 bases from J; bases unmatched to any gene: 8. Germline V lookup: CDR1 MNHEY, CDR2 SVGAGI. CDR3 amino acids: CASRVGTGDREQYF. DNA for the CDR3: TGTGCCAGCAGGGTAGGGACAGGGGATCGCGAGCAGTACTTC.

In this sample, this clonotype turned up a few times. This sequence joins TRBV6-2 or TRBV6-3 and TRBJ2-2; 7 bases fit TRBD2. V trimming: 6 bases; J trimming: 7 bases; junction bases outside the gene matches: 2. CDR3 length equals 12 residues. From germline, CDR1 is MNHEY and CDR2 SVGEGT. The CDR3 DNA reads TGTGCCAGCAGCCCGGGGGGCGGGGAGCTGTTTTTT. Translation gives CASSPGGGELFF.

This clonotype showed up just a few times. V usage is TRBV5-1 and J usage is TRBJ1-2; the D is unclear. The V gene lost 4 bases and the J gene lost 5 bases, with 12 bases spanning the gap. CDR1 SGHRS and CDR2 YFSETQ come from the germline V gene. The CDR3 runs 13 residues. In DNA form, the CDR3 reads TGCGCCAGCAGCATGACATCAAATTATGGCTACACCTTC. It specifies CASSMTSNYGYTF. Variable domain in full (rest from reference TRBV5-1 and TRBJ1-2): KAGVTQTPRYLIKTRGQQVTLSCSPISGHRSVSWYQQTPGQGLQFLFEYFSETQRNKGNFPGRFSGRQFSNSRSEMNVSTLELGDSALYLCASSMTSNYGYTFGSGTRLTVV.

CDR3 in DNA: TGTGCCAGCAGCTTAGGTGTGGGGCTCGGGTCAGATACGCAGTATTTT. It yields the protein CASSLGVGLGSDTQYF. The chain employs TRBV11-2 and TRBJ2-3, with a tentative D call TRBD1 (5 bases). The germline V and J ends were trimmed by 1 base and 4 bases, with 15 bases remaining between them. From germline, CDR1 is SGHAT and CDR2 FQNNGV. The CDR3 is 16 residues long.

CDR3 DNA sequence: TGTGCCAGCAGTTTTTATCGGTCCCGCTCTGGAAACACCATATATTTT. Protein sequence: CASSFYRSRSGNTIYF. The rearrangement uses TRBV12-3 or TRBV12-4 and TRBJ1-3; D is unclear. Trimming removed 3 bases from V and 0 bases from J, with 12 bases in between. The CDR3 consists of 16 residues.

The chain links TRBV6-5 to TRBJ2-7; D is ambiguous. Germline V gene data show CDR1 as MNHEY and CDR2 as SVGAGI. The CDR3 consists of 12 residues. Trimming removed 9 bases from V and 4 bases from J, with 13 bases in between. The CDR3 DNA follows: TGTGCCAGTGGTGGGATATTATACGAGCAGTACTTC. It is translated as CASGGILYEQYF.

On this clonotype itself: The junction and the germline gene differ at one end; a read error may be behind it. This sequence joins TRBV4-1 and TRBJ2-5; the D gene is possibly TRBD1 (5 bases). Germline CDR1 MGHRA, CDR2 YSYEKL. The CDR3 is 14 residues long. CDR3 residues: CASSQGRTQETQYF. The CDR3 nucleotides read TGTGCCAGCAGCCAAGGACGGACACAAGAGACCCAGTACTTC.

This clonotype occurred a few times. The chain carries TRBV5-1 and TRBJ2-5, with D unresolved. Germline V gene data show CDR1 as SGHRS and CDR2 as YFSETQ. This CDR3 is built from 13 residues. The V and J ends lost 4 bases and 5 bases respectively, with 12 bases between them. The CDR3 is CASSVRREETQYF. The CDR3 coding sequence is TGCGCCAGCAGCGTACGGCGCGAGGAGACCCAGTACTTC.

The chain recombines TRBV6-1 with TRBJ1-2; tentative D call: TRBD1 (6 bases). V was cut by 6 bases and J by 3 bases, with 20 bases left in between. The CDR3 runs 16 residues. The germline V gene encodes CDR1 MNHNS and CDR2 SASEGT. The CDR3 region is CASSPILRDTYYGYTF. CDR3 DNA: TGTGCCAGCAGCCCTATACTCCGGGACACCTACTATGGCTACACCTTC.

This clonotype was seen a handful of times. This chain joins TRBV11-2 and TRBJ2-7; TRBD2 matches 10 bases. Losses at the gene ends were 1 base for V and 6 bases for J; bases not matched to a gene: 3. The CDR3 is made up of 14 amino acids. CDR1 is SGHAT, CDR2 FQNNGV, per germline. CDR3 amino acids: CASSLGGTSAEQYF. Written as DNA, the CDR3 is TGTGCCAGCAGCTTAGGTGGGACTAGCGCCGAGCAGTACTTC.

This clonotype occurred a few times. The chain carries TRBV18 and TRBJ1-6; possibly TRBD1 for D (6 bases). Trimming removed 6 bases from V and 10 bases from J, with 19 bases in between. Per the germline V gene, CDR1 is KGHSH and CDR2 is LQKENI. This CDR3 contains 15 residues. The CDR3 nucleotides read TGTGCCAGCTCTTCGGCGCGGACAGATGGCTCACCCCTCCACTTT. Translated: CASSSARTDGSPLHF. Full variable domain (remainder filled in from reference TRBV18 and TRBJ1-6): NAGVMQNPRHLVRRRGQEARLRCSPMKGHSHVYWYRQLPEEGLKFMVYLQKENIIDESGMPKERFSAEFPKEGPSILRIQQVVRGDSAAYFCASSSARTDGSPLHFGNGTRLTVT.

The CDR3 DNA follows: TGTGCCAGCAGCAAATTGGCACGGATAACCTACTATGGCTACACCTTC. The encoded protein is CASSKLARITYYGYTF. This chain uses TRBV21-1 with TRBJ1-2. TRBV21-1 represents a pseudogene. The CDR3 has 16 residues.

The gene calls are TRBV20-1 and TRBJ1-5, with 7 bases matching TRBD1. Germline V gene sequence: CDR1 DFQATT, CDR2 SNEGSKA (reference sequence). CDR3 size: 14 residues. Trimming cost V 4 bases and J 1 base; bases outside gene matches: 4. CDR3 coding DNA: TGCAGTGCTAATGAACAGGGGAGCAATCAGCCCCAGCATTTT. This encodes CSANEQGSNQPQHF.

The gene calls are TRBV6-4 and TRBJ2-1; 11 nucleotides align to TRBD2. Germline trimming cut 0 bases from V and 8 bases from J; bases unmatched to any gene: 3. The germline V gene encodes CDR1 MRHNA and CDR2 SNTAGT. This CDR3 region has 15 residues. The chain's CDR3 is CASSDSSGGADEQFF. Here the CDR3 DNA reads TGTGCCAGCAGTGACTCTAGCGGGGGGGCAGATGAGCAGTTCTTC.

The CDR3 nucleotides read TGTGCCAGCAACCTTAGCGGGGGGGACCAAGAGACCCAGTACTTC. Its translation: CASNLSGGDQETQYF. This rearrangement joins TRBV12-3 or TRBV12-4 to TRBJ2-5, with 11 bases matching TRBD2. Trimming took 7 bases from V and 0 from J; bases not matched to a gene: 4. This CDR3 comprises 15 residues.

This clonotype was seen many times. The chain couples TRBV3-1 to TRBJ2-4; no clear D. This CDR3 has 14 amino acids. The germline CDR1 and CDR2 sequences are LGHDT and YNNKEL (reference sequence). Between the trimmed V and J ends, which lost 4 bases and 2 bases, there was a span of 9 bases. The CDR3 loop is CASSLGVSKNIQYF. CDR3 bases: TGTGCCAGCAGCCTAGGCGTTTCCAAAAACATTCAGTACTTC. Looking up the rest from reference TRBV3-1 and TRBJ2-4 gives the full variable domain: DTAVSQTPKYLVTQMGNDKSIKCEQNLGHDTMYWYKQDSKKFLKIMFSYNNKELIINETVPNRFSPKSPDKAHLNLHINSLELGDSAVYFCASSLGVSKNIQYFGAGTRLSVL.

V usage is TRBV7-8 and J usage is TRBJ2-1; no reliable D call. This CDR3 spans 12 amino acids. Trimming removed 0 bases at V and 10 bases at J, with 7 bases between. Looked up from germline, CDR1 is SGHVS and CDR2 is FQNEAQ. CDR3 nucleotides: TGTGCCAGCAGCTTAGCGGCGTGGGAGCAGTTCTTC. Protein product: CASSLAAWEQFF.

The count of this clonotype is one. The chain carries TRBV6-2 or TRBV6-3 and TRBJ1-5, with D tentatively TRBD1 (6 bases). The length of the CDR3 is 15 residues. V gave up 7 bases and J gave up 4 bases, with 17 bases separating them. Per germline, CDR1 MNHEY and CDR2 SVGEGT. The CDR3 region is CASTLRGSGNQPQHF. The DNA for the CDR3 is TGTGCCAGCACCCTCAGGGGCTCGGGGAATCAGCCCCAGCATTTT.

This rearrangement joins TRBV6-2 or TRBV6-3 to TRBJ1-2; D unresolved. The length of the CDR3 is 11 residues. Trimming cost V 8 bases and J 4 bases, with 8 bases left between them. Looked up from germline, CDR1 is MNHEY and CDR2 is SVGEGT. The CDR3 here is CASGDSYGYTF. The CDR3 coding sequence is TGTGCCAGCGGCGATTCCTATGGCTACACCTTC.

CDR3 coding DNA: TGTGCCAGCAGTGAATATCGGACCGGGCCGTTCTTC. It yields the protein CASSEYRTGPFF. The gene calls are TRBV25-1 and TRBJ2-1; unclear D gene. Germline CDR1 reads MGHDK; CDR2 reads SYGVNS. The CDR3 covers 12 residues. The germline V and J ends were trimmed by 0 bases and 15 bases, with 12 bases remaining between them.